What follows describes a single T cell receptor beta chain. The table came from immunoSEQ multiplex PCR; TCRdb's copy has only in-frame clones and leaves some out. In the table there are roughly 79,000 clones, 96% of which are singletons. Germline V gene sequence: CDR1 MNHEY, CDR2 SVGAGI. This CDR3 has 12 residues. Trimming shortened V by 2 bases and J by 5 bases, and 6 bases separated the two germline ends. The sample originates from a study of technical replicates of blood from several donors. The chain uses TRBV6-5 and TRBJ2-5; no definite D call. The receptor's source is a human donor in good health. Sequencing was carried out using T cells isolated from PBMCs. In nucleotides, the CDR3 is TGTGCCAGCAGTTACGTCGGTGAGACCCAGTACTTC. It is translated as CASSYVGETQYF.